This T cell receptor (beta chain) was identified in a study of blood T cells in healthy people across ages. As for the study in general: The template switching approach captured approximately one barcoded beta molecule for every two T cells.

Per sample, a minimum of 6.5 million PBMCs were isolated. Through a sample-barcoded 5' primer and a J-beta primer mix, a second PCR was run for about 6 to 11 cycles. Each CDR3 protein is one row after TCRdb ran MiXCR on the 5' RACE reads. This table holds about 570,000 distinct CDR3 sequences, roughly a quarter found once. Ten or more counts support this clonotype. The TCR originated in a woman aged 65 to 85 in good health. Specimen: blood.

CDR3 residues: CASSHNRGLRQFF. CDR3 nucleotides: TGTGCCAGCAGCCACAACAGGGGGCTACGGCAGTTCTTC. This sequence joins TRBV3-1 and TRBJ2-5, with TRBD1 identical over 9 bases. The DNA matches TRBJ2-1 better at its end, which makes the J call doubtful. CDR3 length: 13 amino acids. Germline CDR1 reads LGHDT; CDR2 reads YNNKEL (reference sequence).